Below are 12 T cell receptor beta chains sequenced from a single sample in a study of blood T cells in healthy people across ages (dated by TCRdb to the mid-2010s). Library creation used 5' RACE. The sequencing machine was an Illumina HiSeq 2500. A second PCR of about 6 to 11 cycles was run with a J-beta primer mix and a sample-barcoded 5' primer. The public reads were reprocessed in TCRdb via fastp at Q25 and MiXCR, keeping in-frame beta chains. Each CDR3 protein gets just one entry, which takes the most common genes and DNA from the rows behind it. The sample has some 800,000 distinct CDR3 sequences on record, roughly 25% of them singletons. Together, the top ten hold approximately 4% of the sample. These same data were also listed under a study on T cells of mothers and their children.

Sequenced: blood. Source of these receptors: a boy aged 5-17 years in good health.

The V and J genes are TRBV6-5 and TRBJ1-4, with unresolved D. This CDR3 has 12 residues. Germline V gene sequence: CDR1 MNHEY, CDR2 SVGAGI. V was clipped by 4 bases and J by 8 bases, with 8 bases between them. The CDR3 protein is CASSSSGEKLFF. In DNA, the CDR3 is TGTGCCAGCAGTTCCTCTGGGGAAAAACTGTTTTTT.

The chain links TRBV7-9 to TRBJ1-2; D is possibly TRBD1 (6 bases). The CDR3 contains 17 residues. With 4 bases removed from V and 0 bases from J, the gap between germline ends came to 18 bases. In germline, CDR1 is SEHNR, CDR2 FQNEAQ (reference sequence). The CDR3 nucleotides read TGTGCCAGCAGCTCATACCATCGGACAGACGCTAACTATGGCTACACCTTC. This gives the protein CASSSYHRTDANYGYTF.

The J gene is TRBJ1-1, the V gene TRBV5-1; TRBD1 matches at 7 bases. The ends lost 4 bases at V and 4 bases at J; junction bases unmatched: 4. Germline CDR1 is SGHRS and CDR2 is YFSETQ. The CDR3 has 13 amino acids. The CDR3 DNA is TGCGCCAGCAGCCACAGGGGAGGCACTGAAGCTTTCTTT. Translating it yields CASSHRGGTEAFF.

The chain carries TRBV3-1 and TRBJ2-5; the match to TRBD2 covers 9 bases. The J call may not be correct, given that the DNA end is closer to TRBJ2-7. CDR1 is LGHDT and CDR2 is YNNKEL in the germline V gene (reference sequence). The CDR3 length is 15 residues. The CDR3 loop is CASSQEVAGVSEQYF. CDR3 coding DNA: TGTGCCAGCAGCCAAGAGGTAGCGGGGGTTTCCGAGCAGTACTTC.

The rearrangement joins TRBV29-1 to TRBJ2-5; D is perhaps TRBD2 (5 bases). Germline lookup yields CDR1 SQVTM and CDR2 ANQGSEA. This CDR3 is built from 13 residues. Deletions cut 4 bases from V and 5 bases from J, with 14 bases between. CDR3 loop: CSVGPRGWETQYF. The CDR3 DNA sequence: TGCAGCGTTGGACCCCGGGGATGGGAGACCCAGTACTTC.

The CDR3 here is CAISEGRETNEQYF. The CDR3 DNA reads TGTGCCATCAGTGAGGGCCGGGAGACAAACGAGCAGTACTTC. This chain joins TRBV10-3 and TRBJ2-7; D may be TRBD2 (6 bases). The CDR3 is 14 residues long. The V gene's germline CDR1 is ENHRY and CDR2 SYGVKD. V lost 2 bases, J lost 5 bases, and 13 bases lay in between.

The chain couples TRBV4-3 to TRBJ2-7, with D unclear. The germline V gene has CDR1 LGHNA and CDR2 YSLEER. The CDR3 extends over 15 amino acids. V was pared by 0 bases and J by 0 bases, with 9 bases between. The CDR3 DNA follows: TGCGCCAGCAGCCAAGATCGTAGTGGCTCCTACGAGCAGTACTTC. The encoded protein is CASSQDRSGSYEQYF.

This clonotype was recorded a few times. This chain connects TRBV12-3 or TRBV12-4 to TRBJ2-3; 13 bases are shared with TRBD2. The CDR3 contains 16 residues. The ends lost 6 bases at V and 4 bases at J; junction bases unmatched: 7. CDR3 DNA: TGTGCCAGCAGCGGACTAGCGGGAGAGAGCGCAGATACGCAGTATTTT. Translation gives CASSGLAGESADTQYF.

Ten or more counts support this clonotype. This rearrangement joins TRBV6-2 or TRBV6-3 to TRBJ2-7; TRBD2 might be the D (6 bases). Between the trimmed V and J ends, which lost 11 bases and 0 bases, there was a span of 8 bases. From germline, CDR1 is MNHEY and CDR2 SVGEGT. This CDR3 comprises 11 residues. The CDR3 DNA sequence: TGTGCCTCGGGGGTCTCCTACGAGCAGTACTTC. It yields the protein CASGVSYEQYF.

This clonotype was seen a handful of times. This chain uses TRBV19 with TRBJ1-1, with a weak D call TRBD1 (5 bases). The ends were cut back, 0 bases at V and 1 base at J, with 9 bases in the middle. The CDR3 is 15 amino acids. The germline gives CDR1 LNHDA, CDR2 SQIVND (reference sequence). For the CDR3, the DNA is TGTGCCAGTAGTATAGATCAGGGAAGGAACACTGAAGCTTTCTTT. Protein sequence: CASSIDQGRNTEAFF.

Only a few counts were recorded for this clonotype. The chain combines TRBV18 with TRBJ1-1, with TRBD1 as a possible D gene (6 bases). Germline loops: CDR1 KGHSH, CDR2 LQKENI. Trimming took off 4 bases at V and 4 bases at J, with 19 bases between the two ends. The CDR3 length is 16 residues. CDR3 nucleotides: TGTGCCAGCTCACTAGTTCTAACAGGGATAAGCACTGAAGCTTTCTTT. This sequence encodes CASSLVLTGISTEAFF.

V and J are TRBV18 and TRBJ2-2, with unresolved D. V was pared by 2 bases and J by 0 bases, with 19 bases between. Germline V gene lookup returns CDR1 KGHSH and CDR2 LQKENI. The CDR3 spans 19 residues. The CDR3 sequence: CASSPATVYLIANTGELFF. The CDR3 DNA is TGTGCCAGCTCACCAGCGACGGTGTACCTAATCGCGAACACCGGGGAGCTGTTTTTT.